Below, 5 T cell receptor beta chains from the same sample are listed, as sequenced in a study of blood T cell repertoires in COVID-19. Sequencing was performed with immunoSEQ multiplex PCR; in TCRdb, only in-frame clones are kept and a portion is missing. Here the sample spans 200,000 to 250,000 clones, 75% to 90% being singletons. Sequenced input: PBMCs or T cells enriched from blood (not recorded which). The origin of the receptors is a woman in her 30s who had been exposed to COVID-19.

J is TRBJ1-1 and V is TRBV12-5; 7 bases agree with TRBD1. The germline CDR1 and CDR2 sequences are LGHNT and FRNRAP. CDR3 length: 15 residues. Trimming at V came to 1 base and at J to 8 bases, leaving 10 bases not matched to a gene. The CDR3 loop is CASGLDRQGRSEAFF. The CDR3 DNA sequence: TGTGCTAGTGGTTTGGACCGACAGGGAAGGAGCGAAGCTTTCTTT.

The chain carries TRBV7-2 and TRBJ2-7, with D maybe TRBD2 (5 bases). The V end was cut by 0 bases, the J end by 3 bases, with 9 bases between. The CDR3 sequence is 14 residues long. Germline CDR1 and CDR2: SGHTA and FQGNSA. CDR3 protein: CASSLAPGNYEQYF. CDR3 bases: TGTGCCAGCAGCTTAGCGCCGGGAAACTACGAGCAGTACTTC.

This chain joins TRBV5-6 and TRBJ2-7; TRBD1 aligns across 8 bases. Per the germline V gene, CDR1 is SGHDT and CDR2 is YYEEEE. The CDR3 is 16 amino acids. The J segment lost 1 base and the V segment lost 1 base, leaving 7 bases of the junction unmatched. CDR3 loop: CASSLRTGQLSYEQYF. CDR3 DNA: TGTGCCAGCAGCTTGAGGACAGGGCAACTTTCCTACGAGCAGTACTTC.

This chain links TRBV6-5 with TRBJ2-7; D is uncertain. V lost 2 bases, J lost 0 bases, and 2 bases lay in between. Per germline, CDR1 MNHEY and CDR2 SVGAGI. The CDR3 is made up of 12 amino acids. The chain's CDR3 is CASSYRSYEQYF. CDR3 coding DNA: TGTGCCAGCAGTTACCGCTCCTACGAGCAGTACTTC.

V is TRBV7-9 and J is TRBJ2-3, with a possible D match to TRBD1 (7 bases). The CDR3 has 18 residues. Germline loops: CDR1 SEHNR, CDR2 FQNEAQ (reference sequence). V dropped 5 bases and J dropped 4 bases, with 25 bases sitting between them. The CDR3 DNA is TGTGCCAGCAGCACCCGACAGGGTCTAAATTGGGGGGCAGATACGCAGTATTTT. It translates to CASSTRQGLNWGADTQYF.